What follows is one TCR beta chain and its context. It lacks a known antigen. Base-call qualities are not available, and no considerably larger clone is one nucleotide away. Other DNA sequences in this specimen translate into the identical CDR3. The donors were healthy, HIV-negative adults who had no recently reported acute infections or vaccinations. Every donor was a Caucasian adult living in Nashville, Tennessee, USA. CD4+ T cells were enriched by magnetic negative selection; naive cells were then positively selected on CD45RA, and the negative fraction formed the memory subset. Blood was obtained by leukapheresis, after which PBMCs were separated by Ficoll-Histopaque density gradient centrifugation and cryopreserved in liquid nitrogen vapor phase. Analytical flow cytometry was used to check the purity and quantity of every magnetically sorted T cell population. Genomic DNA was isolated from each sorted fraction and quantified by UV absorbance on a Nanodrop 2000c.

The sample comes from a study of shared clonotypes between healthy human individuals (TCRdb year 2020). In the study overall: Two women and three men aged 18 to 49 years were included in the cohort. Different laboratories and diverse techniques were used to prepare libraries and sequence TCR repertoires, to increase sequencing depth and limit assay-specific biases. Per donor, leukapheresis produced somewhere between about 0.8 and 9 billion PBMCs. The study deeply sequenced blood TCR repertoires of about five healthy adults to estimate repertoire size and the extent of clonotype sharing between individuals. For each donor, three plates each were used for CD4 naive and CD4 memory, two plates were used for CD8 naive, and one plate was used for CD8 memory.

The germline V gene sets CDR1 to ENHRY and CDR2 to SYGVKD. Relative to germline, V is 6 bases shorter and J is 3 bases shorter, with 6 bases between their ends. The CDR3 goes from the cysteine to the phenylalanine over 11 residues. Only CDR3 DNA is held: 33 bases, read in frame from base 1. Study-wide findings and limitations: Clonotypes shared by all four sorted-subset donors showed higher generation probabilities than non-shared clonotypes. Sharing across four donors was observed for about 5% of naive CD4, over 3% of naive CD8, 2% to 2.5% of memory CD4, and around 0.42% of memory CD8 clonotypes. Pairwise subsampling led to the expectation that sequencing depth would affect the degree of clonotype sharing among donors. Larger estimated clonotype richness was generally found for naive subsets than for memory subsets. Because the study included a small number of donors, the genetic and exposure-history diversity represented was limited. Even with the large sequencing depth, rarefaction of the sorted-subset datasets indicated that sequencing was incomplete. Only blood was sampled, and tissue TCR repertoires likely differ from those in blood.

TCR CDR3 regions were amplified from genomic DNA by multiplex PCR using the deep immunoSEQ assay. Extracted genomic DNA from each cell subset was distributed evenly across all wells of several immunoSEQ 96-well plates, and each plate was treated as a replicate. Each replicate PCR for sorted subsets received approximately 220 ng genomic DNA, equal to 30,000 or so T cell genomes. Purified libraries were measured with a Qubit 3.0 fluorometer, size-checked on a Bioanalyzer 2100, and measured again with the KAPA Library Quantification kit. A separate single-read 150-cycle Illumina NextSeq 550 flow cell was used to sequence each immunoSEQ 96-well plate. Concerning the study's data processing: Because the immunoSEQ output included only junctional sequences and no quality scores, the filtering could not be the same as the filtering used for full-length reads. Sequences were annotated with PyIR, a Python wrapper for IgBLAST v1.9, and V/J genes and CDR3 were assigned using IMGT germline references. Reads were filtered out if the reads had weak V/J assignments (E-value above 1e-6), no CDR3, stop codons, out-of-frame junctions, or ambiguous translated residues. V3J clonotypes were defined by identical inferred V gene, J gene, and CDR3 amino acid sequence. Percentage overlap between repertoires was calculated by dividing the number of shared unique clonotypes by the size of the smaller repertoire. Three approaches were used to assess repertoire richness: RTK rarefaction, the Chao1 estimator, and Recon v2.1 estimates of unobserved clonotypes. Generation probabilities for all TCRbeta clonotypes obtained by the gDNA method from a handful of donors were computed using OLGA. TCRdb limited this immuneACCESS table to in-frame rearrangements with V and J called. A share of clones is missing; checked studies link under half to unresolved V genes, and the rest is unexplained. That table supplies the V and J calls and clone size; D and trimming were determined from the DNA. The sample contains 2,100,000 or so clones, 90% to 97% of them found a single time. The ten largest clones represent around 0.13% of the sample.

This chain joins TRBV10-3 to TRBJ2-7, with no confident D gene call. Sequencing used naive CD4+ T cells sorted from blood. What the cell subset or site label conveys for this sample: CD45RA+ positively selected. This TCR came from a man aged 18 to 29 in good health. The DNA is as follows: TGTGCCATCAGCGGAAACTACGAGCAGTACTTC. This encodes CAISGNYEQYF.